This TCR beta chain was recovered during a study of monozygotic twins with inflammatory bowel disease. This CDR3 contains 16 residues. Germline V gene data show CDR1 as KGHDR and CDR2 as SFDVKD. TCRdb re-called the 5' RACE reads and gives one entry per CDR3 protein, without DNA. The data show 330,000 or so distinct CDR3 sequences, and the top ten clones hold around 2%. This chain links TRBV24-1 with TRBJ2-3; TCRdb picks TRBD2, but there is no DNA to check that call. Sequencing was performed on blood. The sequence was collected from a human donor with ulcerative colitis or Crohn's disease, or a healthy co-twin of an affected twin (not recorded which). The CDR3 is CATSDPSGRVTDTQYF.